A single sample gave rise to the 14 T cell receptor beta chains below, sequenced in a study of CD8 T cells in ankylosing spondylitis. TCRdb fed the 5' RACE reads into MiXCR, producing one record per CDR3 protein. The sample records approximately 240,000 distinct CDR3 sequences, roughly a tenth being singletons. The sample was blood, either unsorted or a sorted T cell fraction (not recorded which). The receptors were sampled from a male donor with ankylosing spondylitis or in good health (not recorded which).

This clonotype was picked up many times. CDR3 nucleotides: TGTGCCAGCAGCGTCGGGACGGAAAACATTCAGTACTTC. Translated, it gives CASSVGTENIQYF. The genes are TRBV11-2 and TRBJ2-4; D may be TRBD1 or TRBD2 (5 bases each). Germline lookup yields CDR1 SGHAT and CDR2 FQNNGV. The length of the CDR3 is 13 residues. The V end lost 5 bases, the J end lost 5 bases, and 10 bases lay between the germline ends.

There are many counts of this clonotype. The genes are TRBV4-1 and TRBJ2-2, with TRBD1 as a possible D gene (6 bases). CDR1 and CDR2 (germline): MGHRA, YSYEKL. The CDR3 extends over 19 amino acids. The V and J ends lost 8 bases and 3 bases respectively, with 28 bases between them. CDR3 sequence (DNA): TGCGCCAGCGCAATTAGTGGGGGCGAGACTTACGAACACACCGGGGAGCTGTTTTTT. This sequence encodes CASAISGGETYEHTGELFF.

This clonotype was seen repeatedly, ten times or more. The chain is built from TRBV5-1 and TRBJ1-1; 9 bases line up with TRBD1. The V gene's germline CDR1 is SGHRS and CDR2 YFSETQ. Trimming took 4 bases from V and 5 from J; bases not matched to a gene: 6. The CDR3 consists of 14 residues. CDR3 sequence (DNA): TGCGCCAGCAGCACGGACAGGGGCGGGACTGAAGCTTTCTTT. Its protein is CASSTDRGGTEAFF. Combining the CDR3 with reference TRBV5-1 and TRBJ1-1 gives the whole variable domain KAGVTQTPRYLIKTRGQQVTLSCSPISGHRSVSWYQQTPGQGLQFLFEYFSETQRNKGNFPGRFSGRQFSNSRSEMNVSTLELGDSALYLCASSTDRGGTEAFFGQGTRLTVV.

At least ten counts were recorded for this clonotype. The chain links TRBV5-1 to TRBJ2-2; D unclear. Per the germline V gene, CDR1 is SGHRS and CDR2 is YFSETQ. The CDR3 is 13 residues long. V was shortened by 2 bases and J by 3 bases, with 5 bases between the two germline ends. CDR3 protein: CASSLGDTGELFF. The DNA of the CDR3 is TGCGCCAGCAGCTTAGGAGACACCGGGGAGCTGTTTTTT.

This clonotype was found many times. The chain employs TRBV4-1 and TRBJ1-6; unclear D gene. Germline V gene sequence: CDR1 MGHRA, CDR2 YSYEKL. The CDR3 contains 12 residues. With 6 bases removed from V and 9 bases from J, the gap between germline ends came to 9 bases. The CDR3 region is CASSSGSSPLHF. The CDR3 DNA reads TGCGCCAGCAGTTCCGGATCTTCACCCCTCCACTTT.

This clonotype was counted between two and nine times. The CDR3 loop is CASSSIALAGVYNEQFF. In nucleotides, the CDR3 is TGTGCCAGCAGTTCCATCGCACTAGCGGGAGTCTATAATGAGCAGTTCTTC. The chain employs TRBV6-5 and TRBJ2-1, with 11 nucleotides matching TRBD2. CDR1 is MNHEY, CDR2 SVGAGI, per germline. The CDR3 contains 17 residues. V was pared by 4 bases and J by 7 bases, with 12 bases of the junction left unmatched.

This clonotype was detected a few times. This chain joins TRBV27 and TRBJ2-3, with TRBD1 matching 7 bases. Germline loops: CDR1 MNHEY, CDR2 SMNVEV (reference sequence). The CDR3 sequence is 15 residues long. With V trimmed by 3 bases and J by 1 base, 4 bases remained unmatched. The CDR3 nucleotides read TGTGCCAGCAGTTTTGACAGGGCGGGCACAGATACGCAGTATTTT. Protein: CASSFDRAGTDTQYF.

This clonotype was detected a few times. CDR3 coding DNA: TGTGCCTCGATCGGTGATCAGCCCCAGCATTTT. Translating gives CASIGDQPQHF. J is TRBJ1-5 and V is TRBV21-1. TRBV21-1 is a pseudogene locus. This CDR3 is built from 11 residues.

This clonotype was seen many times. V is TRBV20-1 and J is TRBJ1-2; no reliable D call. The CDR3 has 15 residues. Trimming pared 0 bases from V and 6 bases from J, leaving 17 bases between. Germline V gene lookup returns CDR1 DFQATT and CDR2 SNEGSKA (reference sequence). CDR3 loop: CSARDEWGVRHGYTF. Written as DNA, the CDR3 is TGCAGTGCTAGAGATGAGTGGGGAGTGAGACATGGCTACACCTTC.

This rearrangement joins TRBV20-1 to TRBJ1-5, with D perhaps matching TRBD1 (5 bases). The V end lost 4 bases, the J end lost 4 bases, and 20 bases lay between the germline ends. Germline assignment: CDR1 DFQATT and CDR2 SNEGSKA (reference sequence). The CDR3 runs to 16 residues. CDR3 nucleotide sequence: TGCAGTGCTACAGATGACCGGGACCTTGCAAATCAGCCCCAGCATTTT. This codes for CSATDDRDLANQPQHF.

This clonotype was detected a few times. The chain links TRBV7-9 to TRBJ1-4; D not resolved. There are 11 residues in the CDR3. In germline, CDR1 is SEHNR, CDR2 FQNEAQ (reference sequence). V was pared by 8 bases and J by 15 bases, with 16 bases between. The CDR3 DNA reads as TGTGCCAGCGGCTCCCCGGCGGAGGTGTTTTTT. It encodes CASGSPAEVFF.

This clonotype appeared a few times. The CDR3 loop is CAWSFGQSYEQYF. The CDR3 DNA reads as TGTGCCTGGAGCTTCGGGCAGAGCTACGAGCAGTACTTC. The chain is built from TRBV30 and TRBJ2-7; no clear D gene. CDR1 GTSNPN and CDR2 SVGIG come from the germline V gene (reference sequence). This CDR3 contains 13 residues. The V gene lost 3 bases and the J gene lost 3 bases, with 12 bases spanning the gap.

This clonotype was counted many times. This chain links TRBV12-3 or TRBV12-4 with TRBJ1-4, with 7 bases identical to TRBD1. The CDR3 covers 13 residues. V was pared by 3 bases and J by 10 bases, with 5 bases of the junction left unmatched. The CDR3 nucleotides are TGTGCCAGCAGTTTGGGGACAGCTAGAAAACTGTTTTTT. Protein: CASSLGTARKLFF.

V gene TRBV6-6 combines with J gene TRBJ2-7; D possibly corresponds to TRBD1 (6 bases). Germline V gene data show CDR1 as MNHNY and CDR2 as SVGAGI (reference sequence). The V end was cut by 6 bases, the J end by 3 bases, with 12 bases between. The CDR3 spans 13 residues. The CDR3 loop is CASRSKDSYEQYF. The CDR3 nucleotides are TGTGCCAGCAGATCGAAGGACAGCTACGAGCAGTACTTC.